These 23 T cell receptor beta chains were all obtained from the same sample, sequenced in a study of long-term antiretroviral therapy in people with HIV (dated by TCRdb to the early 2020s). The immunoSEQ hsTCRB v3.0 assay was used at survey level resolution for TRB variable region sequencing. TCRdb retrieved this table from immuneACCESS and kept in-frame rearrangements only. Not all clones are present; in checked studies, unresolved V genes account for under half, and no reason is known for the remainder. Across this sample there are under 30,000 clones, with almost 95% seen only once. The top ten constitute less than 3% of the sample. The source was unsorted PBMCs, collected 7.4 years after starting antiretroviral therapy. Source of these receptors: a man aged 45 to 65 with HIV.

This sequence joins TRBV29-1 and TRBJ1-2; 9 bases align to TRBD1. V lost 4 bases to trimming and J lost 4 bases; unmatched junction nucleotides: 4. The germline V gene encodes CDR1 SQVTM and CDR2 ANQGSEA. The CDR3 extends over 13 amino acids. CDR3 protein: CSVAQGAGYGYTF. The CDR3 DNA reads as TGCAGCGTTGCACAGGGGGCCGGCTATGGCTACACCTTC.

V usage is TRBV6-5 and J usage is TRBJ2-3; D is ambiguous. The CDR3 sequence is 13 residues long. Germline loops: CDR1 MNHEY, CDR2 SVGAGI. V was trimmed by 5 bases and J by 5 bases, leaving 11 bases between them. The CDR3: CASSIRVEDTQYF. The CDR3 DNA reads TGTGCCAGCAGTATAAGGGTGGAAGATACGCAGTATTTT.

V is TRBV7-3 and J is TRBJ1-2, with 9 bases that match TRBD1. Germline CDR1 reads SGHTA; CDR2 reads FQGTGA. Germline trimming cut 6 bases from V and 8 bases from J; bases unmatched to any gene: 10. The length of the CDR3 is 14 residues. CDR3 coding DNA: TGTGCCAGCAGGTCCGGGACAGGGTTCTTCGGCTACACCTTC. It is translated as CASRSGTGFFGYTF.

This clone has a single count. The J gene is TRBJ2-2, the V gene TRBV27; 10 bases line up with TRBD2. Germline trimming cut 5 bases from V and 7 bases from J; bases unmatched to any gene: 10. CDR1 and CDR2 (germline): MNHEY, SMNVEV (reference sequence). This CDR3 has 16 residues. CDR3 nucleotides: TGTGCCAGCAGTCCATTGAGCGGGGGGGCAGGCGGGGAGCTGTTTTTT. It translates to CASSPLSGGAGGELFF.

The chain couples TRBV6-5 to TRBJ1-2; D is ambiguous. Trimming cost V 5 bases and J 3 bases, with 13 bases left between them. CDR1 and CDR2 (germline): MNHEY, SVGAGI. The CDR3 spans 14 residues. CDR3 region: CASSEGSTYYGYTF. The CDR3 bases are TGTGCCAGCAGTGAAGGGAGCACCTACTATGGCTACACCTTC.

The V call is TRBV7-9, the J call TRBJ2-3, with unresolved D. CDR3 length: 14 amino acids. Germline CDR1 and CDR2: SEHNR and FQNEAQ (reference sequence). V was shortened by 1 base and J by 2 bases, with 7 bases between the two germline ends. CDR3 nucleotide sequence: TGTGCCAGCAGCTTAGGCCAGTACACAGATACGCAGTATTTT. Amino acids: CASSLGQYTDTQYF.

Regarding this clone: A junction end diverges from the germline sequence, so it may reflect a read error. The CDR3 nucleotides read TGTGCCCGGAGGGGGGCCTCTGGAAACACCATATATTTT. Translating it yields CARRGASGNTIYF. The rearrangement links TRBV30 to TRBJ1-3; D might be TRBD1 (6 bases). This CDR3 is built from 13 residues. The germline gives CDR1 GTSNPN, CDR2 SVGIG (reference sequence).

The count of this clone is one. The chain links TRBV7-8 to TRBJ2-7, with 8 positions matching TRBD1. The ends lost 3 bases at V and 3 bases at J; junction bases unmatched: 7. The CDR3 sequence is 15 residues long. CDR1 is SGHVS, CDR2 FQNEAQ, per germline. CDR3 sequence: CASSLRPGQGYEQYF. As DNA, the CDR3 is TGTGCCAGCAGCTTGAGGCCTGGACAGGGCTACGAGCAGTACTTC.

V gene TRBV6-5 combines with J gene TRBJ1-1; D is unclear. V lost 4 bases to trimming and J lost 3 bases, with 12 bases between them. The CDR3 sequence is 14 residues long. In germline, CDR1 is MNHEY, CDR2 SVGAGI. CDR3 DNA sequence: TGTGCCAGCAGTTCCTTGGGCAGAGACACTGAAGCTTTCTTT. This encodes CASSSLGRDTEAFF.

V usage is TRBV5-4 and J usage is TRBJ1-1; 9 bases are shared with TRBD1. Trimming took 4 bases from V and 2 from J; bases not matched to a gene: 9. The germline V gene has CDR1 SGHNT and CDR2 YYREEE (reference sequence). The CDR3 is made up of 16 amino acids. CDR3 coding DNA: TGTGCCAGCAGCGTCTCCGGGACAGGGTTAAACACTGAAGCTTTCTTT. Translation gives CASSVSGTGLNTEAFF.

The rearrangement joins TRBV4-3 to TRBJ2-1; 9 bases are a match to TRBD2. CDR1 LGHNA and CDR2 YSLEER come from the germline V gene. Unmatched junction bases numbered 25, after V lost 4 bases and J lost 6 bases. CDR3 length equals 21 residues. The CDR3 protein is CASSPNLLPRGSAGGFNEQFF. CDR3 bases: TGCGCCAGCAGCCCAAACCTCCTGCCAAGGGGCTCAGCGGGGGGTTTCAATGAGCAGTTCTTC.

V gene TRBV4-1 combines with J gene TRBJ1-2; D gene ambiguous. Germline assignment: CDR1 MGHRA and CDR2 YSYEKL. This CDR3 is 12 amino acids long. V shed 3 bases and J shed 1 base, with 3 bases lying between them. The chain's CDR3 is CASSQVNYGYTF. CDR3 nucleotide sequence: TGCGCCAGCAGCCAGGTTAACTATGGCTACACCTTC.

The table lists this clone with a count of one. The chain recombines TRBV2 with TRBJ2-2; 8 nucleotides align to TRBD1. This CDR3 contains 15 residues. J gave up 4 bases and V 5 bases, and 6 bases lay outside the gene matches. Germline CDR1 and CDR2: SNHLY and FYNNEI. The CDR3 bases are TGTGCCAGCAGTAGGACAGGGATGATCACCGGGGAGCTGTTTTTT. Translating gives CASSRTGMITGELFF.

A single count supports this clone. This chain joins TRBV9 and TRBJ2-3, with D unresolved. The CDR3 covers 12 residues. Germline CDR1 is SGDLS and CDR2 is YYNGEE. V was trimmed by 0 bases and J by 1 base, leaving 0 bases between them. CDR3 DNA sequence: TGTGCCAGCAGCGTAGGCACAGATACGCAGTATTTT. This gives the protein CASSVGTDTQYF. The variable domain in full, with the rest retrieved from reference TRBV9 and TRBJ2-3, is DSGVTQTPKHLITATGQRVTLRCSPRSGDLSVYWYQQSLDQGLQFLIQYYNGEERAKGNILERFSAQQFPDLHSELNLSSLELGDSALYFCASSVGTDTQYFGPGTRLTVL.

The chain recombines TRBV29-1 with TRBJ1-6; 7 positions match TRBD1. Germline CDR1 and CDR2: SQVTM and ANQGSEA. The junction had 3 bases not matched to a gene; V was cut back by 4 bases and J by 6 bases. The CDR3 spans 13 residues. The CDR3 coding sequence is TGCAGCGTTGGGGACAGCGTTAATTCACCCCTCCACTTT. Amino acid sequence: CSVGDSVNSPLHF.

This clone came up once. The chain combines TRBV5-6 with TRBJ2-7; D is unclear. The CDR3 has 15 residues. V was shortened by 1 base and J by 0 bases, with 11 bases between the two germline ends. CDR1 is SGHDT, CDR2 YYEEEE, per germline. CDR3: CASSLSPASSYEQYF. The CDR3 DNA reads as TGTGCCAGCAGCTTGAGTCCGGCAAGCTCCTACGAGCAGTACTTC.

This chain joins TRBV9 and TRBJ2-5, with 7 nucleotides matching TRBD1. This CDR3 has 15 amino acids. Germline CDR1 SGDLS, CDR2 YYNGEE. The V gene end was trimmed by 0 bases and the J gene end by 1 base; junction bases not matched to a gene: 3. The CDR3 coding sequence is TGTGCCAGCAGCGTAGGATGGACAGGCCAAGAGACCCAGTACTTC. Translating it yields CASSVGWTGQETQYF.

The chain recombines TRBV19 with TRBJ1-2; the D is unclear. Between the trimmed V and J ends, which lost 4 bases and 6 bases, there was a span of 9 bases. CDR3 size: 12 residues. CDR1 LNHDA and CDR2 SQIVND come from the germline V gene (reference sequence). DNA of the CDR3: TGTGCCAGTAGTAGGAGGGCGGATGGCTACACCTTC. The encoded protein is CASSRRADGYTF.

This clone was counted once. This rearrangement joins TRBV27 to TRBJ1-1, with D unclear. This CDR3 spans 15 amino acids. Trimming shortened V by 0 bases and J by 1 base, and 9 bases separated the two germline ends. The germline gives CDR1 MNHEY, CDR2 SMNVEV (reference sequence). CDR3 in DNA: TGTGCCAGCAGTTTATCGGGCGGCGCGAACACTGAAGCTTTCTTT. Its protein is CASSLSGGANTEAFF.

The CDR3 DNA follows: TGTGCCAGTAGTATCACGAGGGAGACTGAAGCTTTCTTT. Amino acids: CASSITRETEAFF. The gene calls are TRBV19 and TRBJ1-1; D gene uncertain. Between the trimmed V and J ends, which lost 3 bases and 5 bases, there was a span of 10 bases. Germline values: CDR1 LNHDA, CDR2 SQIVND (reference sequence). This CDR3 comprises 13 residues. Complete variable domain (other parts from reference TRBV19 and TRBJ1-1): DGGITQSPKYLFRKEGQNVTLSCEQNLNHDAMYWYRQDPGQGLRLIYYSQIVNDFQKGDIAEGYSVSREKKESFPLTVTSAQKNPTAFYLCASSITRETEAFFGQGTRLTVV.

The chain couples TRBV5-1 to TRBJ1-2; possibly TRBD1 for D (6 bases). From germline, CDR1 is SGHRS and CDR2 YFSETQ. The CDR3 runs to 18 residues. The germline V and J ends were trimmed by 4 bases and 3 bases, with 25 bases remaining between them. The CDR3 bases are TGCGCCAGCAGCCCGGGGGGGCGGGTTTTCAATTTCGACTATGGCTACACCTTC. This sequence encodes CASSPGGRVFNFDYGYTF.

This chain joins TRBV7-7 and TRBJ2-7, with TRBD1 identical over 11 bases. This CDR3 has 14 amino acids. J was trimmed by 3 bases and V by 6 bases; bases with no gene match: 4. The germline gives CDR1 SSHAT, CDR2 FNYEAQ (reference sequence). In DNA form, the CDR3 reads TGTGCCAGCAGTACGGGACAGGGGGGCTACGAGCAGTACTTC. Protein product: CASSTGQGGYEQYF.

This chain joins TRBV6-6 and TRBJ2-7, with D perhaps TRBD1 or TRBD2 (5 bases each). Germline values: CDR1 MNHNY, CDR2 SVGAGI (reference sequence). This CDR3 has 13 amino acids. The germline V and J ends were trimmed by 2 bases and 3 bases, with 8 bases remaining between them. This chain's CDR3 is CASSYGTNYEQYF. The CDR3 coding sequence is TGTGCCAGCAGTTACGGGACGAACTACGAGCAGTACTTC.